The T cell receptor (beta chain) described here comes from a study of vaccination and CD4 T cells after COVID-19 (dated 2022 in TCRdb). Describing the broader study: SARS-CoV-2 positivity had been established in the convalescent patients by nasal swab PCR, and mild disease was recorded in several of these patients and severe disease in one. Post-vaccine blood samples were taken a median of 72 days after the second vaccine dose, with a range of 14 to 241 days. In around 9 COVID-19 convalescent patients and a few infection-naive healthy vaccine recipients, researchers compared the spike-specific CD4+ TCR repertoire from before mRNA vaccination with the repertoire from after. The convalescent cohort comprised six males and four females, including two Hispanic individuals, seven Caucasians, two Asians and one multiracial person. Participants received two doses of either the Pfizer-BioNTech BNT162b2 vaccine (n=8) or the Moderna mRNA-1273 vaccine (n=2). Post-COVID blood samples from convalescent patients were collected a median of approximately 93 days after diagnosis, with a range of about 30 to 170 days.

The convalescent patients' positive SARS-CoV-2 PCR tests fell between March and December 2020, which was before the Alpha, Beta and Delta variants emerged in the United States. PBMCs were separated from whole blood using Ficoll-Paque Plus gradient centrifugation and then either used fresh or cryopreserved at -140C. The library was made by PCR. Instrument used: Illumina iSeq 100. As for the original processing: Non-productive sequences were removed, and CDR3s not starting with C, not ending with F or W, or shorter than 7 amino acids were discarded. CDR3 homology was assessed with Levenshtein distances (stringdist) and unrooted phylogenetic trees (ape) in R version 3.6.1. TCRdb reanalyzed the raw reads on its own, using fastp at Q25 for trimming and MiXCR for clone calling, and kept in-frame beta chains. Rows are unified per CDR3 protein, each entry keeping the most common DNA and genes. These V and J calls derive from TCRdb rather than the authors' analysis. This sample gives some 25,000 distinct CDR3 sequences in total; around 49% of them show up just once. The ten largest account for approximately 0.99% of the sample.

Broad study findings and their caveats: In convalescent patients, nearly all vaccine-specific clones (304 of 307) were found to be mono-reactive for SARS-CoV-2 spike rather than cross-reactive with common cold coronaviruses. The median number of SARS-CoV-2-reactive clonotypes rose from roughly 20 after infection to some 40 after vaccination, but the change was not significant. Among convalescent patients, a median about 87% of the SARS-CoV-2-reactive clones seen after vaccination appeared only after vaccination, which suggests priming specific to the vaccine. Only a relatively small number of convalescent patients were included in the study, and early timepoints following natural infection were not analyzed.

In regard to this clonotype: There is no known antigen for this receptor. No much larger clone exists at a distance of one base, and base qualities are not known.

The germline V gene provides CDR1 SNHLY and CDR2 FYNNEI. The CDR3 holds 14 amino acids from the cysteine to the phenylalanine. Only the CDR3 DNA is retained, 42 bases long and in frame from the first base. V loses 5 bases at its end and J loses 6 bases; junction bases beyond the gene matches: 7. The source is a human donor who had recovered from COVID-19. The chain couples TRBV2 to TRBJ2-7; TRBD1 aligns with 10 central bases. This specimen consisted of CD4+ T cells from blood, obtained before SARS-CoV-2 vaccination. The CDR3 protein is CASSLRTGGSEQYF. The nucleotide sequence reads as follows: TGTGCCAGCAGTCTACGGACAGGGGGGAGCGAGCAGTACTTC.